The 9 T cell receptor beta chains given below trace back to one sample, sequenced in a study of PD-1 blockade in classical Hodgkin lymphoma (dated by TCRdb to the early 2020s). The library relied on the immunoSEQ multiplex PCR assay. This is the immuneACCESS table as TCRdb keeps it, with only in-frame sequences that have V and J called. A part of the clones is gone; compared with another copy, unresolved V genes explain less than half, and the rest is unexplained. This sample lists almost 95,000 clones; 83% were detected once. The top ten constitute around 15% of the sample. The intended sense of this specimen's time point label: cycle 4 day 1 (C4D1), after 6 weeks of nivolumab. Every trial patient had relapsed after autologous stem cell transplantation, and cohorts A, B and C differed in prior brentuximab vedotin exposure. Sequenced here: peripheral blood mononuclear cells (PBMCs), sampled before the fourth cycle of nivolumab. The receptor source for this set is a human donor with classical Hodgkin lymphoma.

The chain has TRBV5-1 and TRBJ2-1; 7 nucleotides match TRBD2. Germline CDR1 reads SGHRS; CDR2 reads YFSETQ. The CDR3 consists of 16 residues. J gave up 4 bases and V 2 bases, and 9 bases lay outside the gene matches. In DNA form, the CDR3 reads TGCGCCAGCAGCTTAGTAAGCGGGAACAGTTACAATGAGCAGTTCTTC. Its translation: CASSLVSGNSYNEQFF.

This sequence joins TRBV27 and TRBJ2-7; TRBD1 is a possible D gene (6 bases). This CDR3 region has 12 residues. The germline V gene has CDR1 MNHEY and CDR2 SMNVEV (reference sequence). The germline V and J ends were trimmed by 6 bases and 3 bases, with 9 bases remaining between them. The CDR3, as DNA: TGTGCCAGCAGCCAACAGGGCTACGAGCAGTACTTC. As protein: CASSQQGYEQYF.

The chain joins TRBV30 to TRBJ2-5; 9 bases are a match to TRBD1. The J call is doubtful: the DNA matches TRBJ2-7 better. The CDR3 totals 13 residues. Per the germline V gene, CDR1 is GTSNPN and CDR2 is SVGIG (reference sequence). CDR3 residues: CAASEDRGYEQYF. CDR3 in DNA: TGTGCCGCTTCCGAGGACAGGGGCTACGAGCAGTACTTC.

This clone was picked up one time. The chain employs TRBV4-1 and TRBJ2-1; D uncertain. The CDR3 runs to 12 residues. Per the germline V gene, CDR1 is MGHRA and CDR2 is YSYEKL. V lost 1 base and J lost 12, with 10 bases in between. The CDR3 region is CASSQARSGQFF. Here the CDR3 DNA reads TGCGCCAGCAGCCAAGCCAGGAGTGGGCAGTTCTTC.

The chain employs TRBV5-1 and TRBJ1-1; possible D gene TRBD1, 6 bases. CDR3 length: 14 residues. Trimming cost V 2 bases and J 4 bases, with 12 bases left between them. Germline CDR1 reads SGHRS; CDR2 reads YFSETQ. The CDR3 bases are TGCGCCAGCAGCTTCACAGGGATTGGCACTGAAGCTTTCTTT. Translated: CASSFTGIGTEAFF.

CDR3 DNA: TGTGCCAGCAGCCTACAGGGGATAGGGAACACTGAAGCTTTCTTT. The encoded protein is CASSLQGIGNTEAFF. J is TRBJ1-1 and V is TRBV7-2; 7 nucleotides line up with TRBD1. J was trimmed by 1 base and V by 5 bases; bases with no gene match: 7. CDR1 is SGHTA, CDR2 FQGNSA, per germline. This CDR3 contains 15 residues.

The rearrangement uses TRBV14 and TRBJ2-7; a possible D gene is TRBD2 (5 bases). Trimming cost V 1 base and J 0 bases, with 10 bases left between them. From germline, CDR1 is SGHDN and CDR2 FVKESK. The length of the CDR3 is 15 residues. The CDR3 loop reads CASSQVGGLSYEQYF. The CDR3 DNA sequence: TGTGCCAGCAGCCAAGTGGGCGGACTCTCCTACGAGCAGTACTTC. The full variable domain, in which reference TRBV14 and TRBJ2-7 provide the parts outside the CDR3, is EAGVTQFPSHSVIEKGQTVTLRCDPISGHDNLYWYRRVMGKEIKFLLHFVKESKQDESGMPNNRFLAERTGGTYSTLKVQPAELEDSGVYFCASSQVGGLSYEQYFGPGTRLTVT.

V and J are TRBV15 and TRBJ2-7; D unresolved. The CDR3 sequence is 12 residues long. V shed 0 bases and J shed 6 bases, with 6 bases lying between them. Germline values: CDR1 LNHNV, CDR2 YYDKDF (reference sequence). This chain's CDR3 is CATSRDLVEQYF. The DNA of the CDR3 is TGTGCCACCAGCAGAGATTTGGTCGAGCAGTACTTC.

This clone was seen once. The CDR3, as DNA: TGTGCCAGCAGCGTAGACCTAGCGGGAGTTGGGGAAGATACGCAGTATTTT. Protein product: CASSVDLAGVGEDTQYF. The V gene is TRBV9, the J gene TRBJ2-3, with 10 bases identical to TRBD2. V trimming: 0 bases; J trimming: 5 bases; junction bases outside the gene matches: 9. Germline CDR1 reads SGDLS; CDR2 reads YYNGEE. This CDR3 is built from 17 residues.